The rows below give T cell receptor beta chains drawn from one sample of a study of shared clonotypes between healthy human individuals. Assay used: immunoSEQ multiplex PCR; TCRdb lists only in-frame clones, some missing. The repertoire holds 1.5 million to 2.5 million clones, over 85% seen once, with more than 0.9% in the top ten. Sequenced material: naive CD8+ T cells sorted from blood. These receptor sequences come from a man between 18 and 35 years old in good health. The CDR3 runs from the conserved cysteine through the conserved F or W. The D gene is left open where the match is weak. Clone size is not always given. Where it is, it says once, few, many or a class for expanded clones.

V,D,J,size,CDR3
TRBV12-5,NA,TRBJ2-3,NA,CASGLGFSDTQYF
TRBV6-1,TRBD1,TRBJ2-7,NA,CASSEEAKGAGYEQYF
TRBV11-2,NA,TRBJ2-7,NA,CASSLSGAYEQYF
TRBV9,NA,TRBJ2-5,NA,CASRGGEETQYF
TRBV4-1,NA,TRBJ1-1,NA,CASSRPAMNTEAFF
TRBV11-2,NA,TRBJ2-7,NA,CASSFLEALYEQYF
TRBV29-1,NA,TRBJ1-4,few,CSVEELEKLFF
TRBV4-2,NA,TRBJ2-1,once,CASSLTHLSSYNEQFF
TRBV5-1,TRBD1,TRBJ2-7,NA,CASSEWTGNSYEQYF
TRBV6-6,NA,TRBJ1-5,NA,CASSQNWGSDQPQHF
TRBV10-3,NA,TRBJ2-2,NA,CAIGTEQNTGELFF
TRBV27,NA,TRBJ2-7,NA,CASSLALGAYEQYF
TRBV11-2,TRBD1,TRBJ2-3,NA,CASSRQGASSTDTQYF
TRBV5-6,NA,TRBJ2-3,NA,CASSFIADTQYF
TRBV27,NA,TRBJ1-1,NA,CASSLDSNTEAFF
TRBV5-6,NA,TRBJ1-1,NA,CASSLTGYLNTEAFF
TRBV6-5,NA,TRBJ1-5,NA,CASSYYGPEQPQHF
TRBV4-1,NA,TRBJ2-7,NA,CASSQDEGGYEQYF
TRBV2,TRBD2,TRBJ2-1,once,CARRRLAGDEQFF
TRBV27,TRBD2,TRBJ2-7,NA,CASSLAGVSYEQYF
TRBV5-6,NA,TRBJ2-7,NA,CASSLAPGSTYEQYF
TRBV4-3,NA,TRBJ1-2,NA,CASSQGETGRFGGYTF
TRBV9,TRBD1,TRBJ1-1,NA,CASSVFDRVSDTEAFF
TRBV7-6,NA,TRBJ1-1,NA,CASSLDPGLTEAFF
TRBV19,TRBD2,TRBJ2-2,NA,CASSIPIPSTSPNTGELFF
TRBV7-9,NA,TRBJ2-3,NA,CASSKDPSTDTQYF
TRBV6-1,NA,TRBJ2-7,NA,CATPRKEGSVEQYF
TRBV27,NA,TRBJ1-2,NA,CASSFDRKPNLWGYTF
TRBV7-6,TRBD1,TRBJ2-1,NA,CASSPLTGEQFF
TRBV7-8,TRBD1,TRBJ2-7,NA,CASSSPPLGTGWEQYF
TRBV9,NA,TRBJ1-2,NA,CASSEGGGGWYGYTF
TRBV7-2,TRBD1,TRBJ2-7,few,CASSLATGGEQYF
TRBV6-1,TRBD1,TRBJ1-5,NA,CASSEAGTGASNQPQHF
TRBV9,TRBD1,TRBJ1-5,NA,CASSVDAGGAQPQHF
TRBV30,TRBD1,TRBJ1-1,NA,CASRDRGLSDEAFF
TRBV30,NA,TRBJ1-6,few,CAWSDTANNSPLHF
TRBV30,TRBD1,TRBJ1-1,NA,CAWKIGRTGATEAFF